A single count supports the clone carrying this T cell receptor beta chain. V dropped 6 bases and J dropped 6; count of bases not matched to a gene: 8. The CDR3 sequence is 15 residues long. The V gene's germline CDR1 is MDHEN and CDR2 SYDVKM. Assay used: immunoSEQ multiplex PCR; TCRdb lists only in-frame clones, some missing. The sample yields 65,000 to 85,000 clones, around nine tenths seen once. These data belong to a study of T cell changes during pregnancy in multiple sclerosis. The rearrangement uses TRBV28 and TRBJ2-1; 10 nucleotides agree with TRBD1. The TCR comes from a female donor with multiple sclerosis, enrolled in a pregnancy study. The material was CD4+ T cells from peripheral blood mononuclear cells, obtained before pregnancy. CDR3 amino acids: CASRLTGGARNEQFF. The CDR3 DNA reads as TGTGCCAGCAGGTTGACAGGGGGCGCCCGCAATGAGCAGTTCTTC. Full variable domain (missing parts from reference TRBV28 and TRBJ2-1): DVKVTQSSRYLVKRTGEKVFLECVQDMDHENMFWYRQDPGLGLRLIYFSYDVKMKEKGDIPEGYSVSREKKERFSLILESASTNQTSMYLCASRLTGGARNEQFFGPGTRLTVL.